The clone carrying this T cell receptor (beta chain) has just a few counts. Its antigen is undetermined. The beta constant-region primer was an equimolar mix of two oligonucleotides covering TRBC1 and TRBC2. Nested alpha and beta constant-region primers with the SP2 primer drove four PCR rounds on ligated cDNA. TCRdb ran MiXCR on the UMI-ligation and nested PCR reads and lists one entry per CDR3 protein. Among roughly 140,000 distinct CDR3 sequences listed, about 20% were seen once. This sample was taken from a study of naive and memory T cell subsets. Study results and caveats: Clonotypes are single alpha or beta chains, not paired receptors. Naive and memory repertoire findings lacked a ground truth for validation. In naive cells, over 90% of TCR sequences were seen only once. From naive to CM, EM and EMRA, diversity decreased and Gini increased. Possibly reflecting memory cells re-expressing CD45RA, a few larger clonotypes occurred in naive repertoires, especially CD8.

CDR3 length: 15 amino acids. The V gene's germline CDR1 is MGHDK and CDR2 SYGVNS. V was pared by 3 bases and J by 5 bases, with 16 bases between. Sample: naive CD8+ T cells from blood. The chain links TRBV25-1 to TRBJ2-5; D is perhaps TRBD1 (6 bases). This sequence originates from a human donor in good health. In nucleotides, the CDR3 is TGTGCCAGCAGTGACGGTAGACAGGTTTGGGAGACCCAGTACTTC. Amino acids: CASSDGRQVWETQYF. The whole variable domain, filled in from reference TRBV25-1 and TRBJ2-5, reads EADIYQTPRYLVIGTGKKITLECSQTMGHDKMYWYQQDPGMELHLIHYSYGVNSTEKGDLSSESTVSRIRTEHFPLTLESARPSHTSQYLCASSDGRQVWETQYFGPGTRLLVL.